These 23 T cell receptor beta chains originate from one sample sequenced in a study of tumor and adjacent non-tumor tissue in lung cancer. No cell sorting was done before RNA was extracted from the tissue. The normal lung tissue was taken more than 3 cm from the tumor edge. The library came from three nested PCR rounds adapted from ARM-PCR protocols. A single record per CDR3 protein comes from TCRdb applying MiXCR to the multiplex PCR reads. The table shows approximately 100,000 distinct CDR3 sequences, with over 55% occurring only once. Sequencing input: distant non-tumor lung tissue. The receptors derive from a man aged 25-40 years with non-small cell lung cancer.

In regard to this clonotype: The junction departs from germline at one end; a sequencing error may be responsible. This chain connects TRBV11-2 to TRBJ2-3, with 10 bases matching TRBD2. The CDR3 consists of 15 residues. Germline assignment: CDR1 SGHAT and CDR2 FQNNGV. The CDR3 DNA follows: TGTACCAGCGGCTTAAGGATGCTAGCGGGAGCAGGCCAGTATTTT. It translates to CTSGLRMLAGAGQYF.

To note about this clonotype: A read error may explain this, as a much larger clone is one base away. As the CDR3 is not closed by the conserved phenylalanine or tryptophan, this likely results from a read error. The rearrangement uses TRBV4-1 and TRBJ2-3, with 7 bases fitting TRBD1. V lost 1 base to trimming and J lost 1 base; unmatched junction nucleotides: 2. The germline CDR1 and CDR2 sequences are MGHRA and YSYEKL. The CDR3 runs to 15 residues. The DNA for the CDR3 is TGCGCCAGCAGCCAAGCGGACAGGCGCACAGATACGCAGTATCTT. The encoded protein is CASSQADRRTDTQYL.

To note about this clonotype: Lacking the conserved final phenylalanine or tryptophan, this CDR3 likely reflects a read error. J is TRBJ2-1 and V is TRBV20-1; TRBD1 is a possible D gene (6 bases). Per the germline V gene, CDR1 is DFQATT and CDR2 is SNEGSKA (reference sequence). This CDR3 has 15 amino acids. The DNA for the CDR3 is TGCAGTGTTAGAGATCTGGGGGCCGATTACAATGAGCAGTTCTTG. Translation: CSVRDLGADYNEQFL.

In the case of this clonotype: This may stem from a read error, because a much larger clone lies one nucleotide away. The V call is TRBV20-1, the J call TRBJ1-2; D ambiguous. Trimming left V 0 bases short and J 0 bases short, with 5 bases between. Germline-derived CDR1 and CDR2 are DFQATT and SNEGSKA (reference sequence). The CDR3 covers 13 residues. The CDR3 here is CSARDIANYGYTF. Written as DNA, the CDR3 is TGCAGTGCTAGAGACATAGCTAACTATGGCTACACCTTC.

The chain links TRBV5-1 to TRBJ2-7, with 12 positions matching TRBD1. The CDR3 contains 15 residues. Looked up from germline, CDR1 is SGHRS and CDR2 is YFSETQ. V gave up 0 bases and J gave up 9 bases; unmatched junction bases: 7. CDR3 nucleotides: TGCGCCAGCAGCTTGGTGGGACAGGGGGCCCACGGGCAGTACTTC. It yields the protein CASSLVGQGAHGQYF.

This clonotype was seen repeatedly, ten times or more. CDR3 sequence: CASSLWLGVQETQYF. CDR3 DNA sequence: TGTGCCAGCAGTTTATGGCTCGGGGTCCAAGAGACCCAGTACTTC. The chain has TRBV12-3 or TRBV12-4 and TRBJ2-5, with D perhaps TRBD2 (5 bases). V shed 2 bases and J shed 1 base, with 11 bases lying between them. This CDR3 is 15 amino acids long.

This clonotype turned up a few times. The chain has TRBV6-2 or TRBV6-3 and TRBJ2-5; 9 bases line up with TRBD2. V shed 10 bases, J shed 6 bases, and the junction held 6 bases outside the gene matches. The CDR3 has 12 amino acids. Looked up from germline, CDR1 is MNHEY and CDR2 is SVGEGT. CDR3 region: CANTGLAKTQYF. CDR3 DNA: TGTGCCAACACTGGACTAGCGAAGACCCAGTACTTC.

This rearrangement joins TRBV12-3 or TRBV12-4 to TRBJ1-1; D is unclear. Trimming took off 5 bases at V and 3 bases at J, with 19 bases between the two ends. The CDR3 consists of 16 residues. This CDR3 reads CASSPQWDFGDTEAFF. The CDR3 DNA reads TGTGCCAGCAGTCCTCAGTGGGATTTTGGGGACACTGAAGCTTTCTTT.

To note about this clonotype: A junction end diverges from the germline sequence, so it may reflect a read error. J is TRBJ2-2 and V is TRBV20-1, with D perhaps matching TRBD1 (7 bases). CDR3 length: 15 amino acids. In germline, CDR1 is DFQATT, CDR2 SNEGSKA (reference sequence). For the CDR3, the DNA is TGCAGTGCTAGAAATGGAGGGGGCGGGACCGTGGAGCTGTTTTTT. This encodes CSARNGGGGTVELFF.

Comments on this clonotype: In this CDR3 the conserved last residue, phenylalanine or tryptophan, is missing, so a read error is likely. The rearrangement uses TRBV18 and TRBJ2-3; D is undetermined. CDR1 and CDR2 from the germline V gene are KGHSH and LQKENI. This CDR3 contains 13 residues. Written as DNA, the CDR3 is TGTGCCAGCTCACCAGATACAGTCGATACTCAGTATTTA. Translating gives CASSPDTVDTQYL.

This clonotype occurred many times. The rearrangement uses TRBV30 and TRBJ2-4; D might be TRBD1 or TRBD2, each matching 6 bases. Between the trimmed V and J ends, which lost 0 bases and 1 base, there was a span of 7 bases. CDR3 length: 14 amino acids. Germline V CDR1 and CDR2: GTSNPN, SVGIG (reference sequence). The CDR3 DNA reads TGTGCCTGGAGTGTAGGGGGGGCCAAAAACATTCAGTACTTC. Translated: CAWSVGGAKNIQYF.

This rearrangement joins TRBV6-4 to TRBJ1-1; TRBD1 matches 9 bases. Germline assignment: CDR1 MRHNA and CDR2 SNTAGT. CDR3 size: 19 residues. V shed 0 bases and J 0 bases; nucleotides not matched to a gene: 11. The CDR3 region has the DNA TGTGCCAGCAGTGACTCGAGATTGGGACAGGGAGCTTTGAACACTGAAGCTTTCTTT. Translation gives CASSDSRLGQGALNTEAFF.

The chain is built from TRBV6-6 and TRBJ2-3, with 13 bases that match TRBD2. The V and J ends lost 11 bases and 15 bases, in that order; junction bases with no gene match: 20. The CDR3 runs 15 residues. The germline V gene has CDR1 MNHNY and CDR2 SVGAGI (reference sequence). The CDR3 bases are TGTGCCGGTGGACTAGCGGGGGCCAACACAGATATGCAATATTTT. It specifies CAGGLAGANTDMQYF.

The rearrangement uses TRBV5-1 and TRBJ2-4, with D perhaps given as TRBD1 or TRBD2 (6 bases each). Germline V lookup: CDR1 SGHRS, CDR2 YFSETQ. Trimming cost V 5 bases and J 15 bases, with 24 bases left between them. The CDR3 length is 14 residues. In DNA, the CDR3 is TGCGCCAGCAGTTTTTCCCCCCGACAGGAGGGTTTGTACTTC. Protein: CASSFSPRQEGLYF.

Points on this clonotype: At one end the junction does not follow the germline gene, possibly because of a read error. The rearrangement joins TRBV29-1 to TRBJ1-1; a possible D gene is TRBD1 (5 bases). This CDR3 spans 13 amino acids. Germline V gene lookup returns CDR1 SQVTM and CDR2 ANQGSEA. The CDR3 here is CNVDCGYRTEAFF. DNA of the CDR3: TGCAACGTTGACTGCGGGTACAGGACTGAAGCTTTCTTT.

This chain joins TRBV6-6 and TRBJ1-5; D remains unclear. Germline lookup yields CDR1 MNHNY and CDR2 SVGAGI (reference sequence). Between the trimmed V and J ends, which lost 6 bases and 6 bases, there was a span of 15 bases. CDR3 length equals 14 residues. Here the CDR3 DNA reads TGTGCCAGCAGCCCATTAAGGACGATTCAGCCCCAGCATTTT. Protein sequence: CASSPLRTIQPQHF.

CDR3 DNA sequence: TGTGCCAGCAGCTTAGATTTGTACCCGCGAACCCAAGAGACCCAGTACTTC. Translated, it gives CASSLDLYPRTQETQYF. This chain joins TRBV11-2 and TRBJ2-5; no definite D call. V was pared by 0 bases and J by 1 base, with 15 bases between. Per germline, CDR1 SGHAT and CDR2 FQNNGV. The CDR3 spans 17 residues. Together with reference TRBV11-2 and TRBJ2-5, the CDR3 gives the full variable domain: EAGVAQSPRYKIIEKRQSVAFWCNPISGHATLYWYQQILGQGPKLLIQFQNNGVVDDSQLPKDRFSAERLKGVDSTLKIQPAKLEDSAVYLCASSLDLYPRTQETQYFGPGTRLLVL.

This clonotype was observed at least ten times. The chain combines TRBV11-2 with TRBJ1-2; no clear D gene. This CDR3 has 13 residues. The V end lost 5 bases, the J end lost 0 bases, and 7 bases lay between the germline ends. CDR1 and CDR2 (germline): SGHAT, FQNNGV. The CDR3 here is CASSRRPNYGYTF. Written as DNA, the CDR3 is TGTGCCAGCAGCCGTAGGCCTAACTATGGCTACACCTTC.

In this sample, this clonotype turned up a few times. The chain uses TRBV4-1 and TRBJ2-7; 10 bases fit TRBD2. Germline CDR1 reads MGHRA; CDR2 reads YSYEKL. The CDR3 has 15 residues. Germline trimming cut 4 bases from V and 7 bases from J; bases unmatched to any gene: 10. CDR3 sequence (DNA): TGCGCCAGCAGCCGGGAAGGAGCGGGAGGGTGGGAGCAGTACTTC. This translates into CASSREGAGGWEQYF.

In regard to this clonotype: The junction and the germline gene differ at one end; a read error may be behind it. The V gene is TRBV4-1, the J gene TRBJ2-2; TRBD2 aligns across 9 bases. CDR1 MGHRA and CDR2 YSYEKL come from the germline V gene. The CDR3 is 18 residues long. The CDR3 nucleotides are TGCGCCAGCACCCAAGATCTCCAGCGGGGGGCGAACACCGGGGAGCTGTTTTTT. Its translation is CASTQDLQRGANTGELFF.

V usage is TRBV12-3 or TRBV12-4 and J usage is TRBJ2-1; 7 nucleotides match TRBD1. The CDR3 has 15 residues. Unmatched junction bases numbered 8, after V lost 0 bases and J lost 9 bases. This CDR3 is CASSLAGQHVSEQFF. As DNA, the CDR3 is TGTGCCAGCAGTTTAGCGGGACAGCACGTAAGTGAGCAGTTCTTC.

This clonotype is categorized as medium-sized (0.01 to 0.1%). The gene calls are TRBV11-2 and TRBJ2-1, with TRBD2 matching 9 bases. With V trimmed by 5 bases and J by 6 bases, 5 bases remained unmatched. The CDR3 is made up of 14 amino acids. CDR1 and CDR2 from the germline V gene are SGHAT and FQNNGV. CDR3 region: CASSQGLARNEQFF. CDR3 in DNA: TGTGCCAGCAGCCAGGGACTAGCTCGCAATGAGCAGTTCTTC. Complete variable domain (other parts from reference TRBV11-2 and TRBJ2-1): EAGVAQSPRYKIIEKRQSVAFWCNPISGHATLYWYQQILGQGPKLLIQFQNNGVVDDSQLPKDRFSAERLKGVDSTLKIQPAKLEDSAVYLCASSQGLARNEQFFGPGTRLTVL.

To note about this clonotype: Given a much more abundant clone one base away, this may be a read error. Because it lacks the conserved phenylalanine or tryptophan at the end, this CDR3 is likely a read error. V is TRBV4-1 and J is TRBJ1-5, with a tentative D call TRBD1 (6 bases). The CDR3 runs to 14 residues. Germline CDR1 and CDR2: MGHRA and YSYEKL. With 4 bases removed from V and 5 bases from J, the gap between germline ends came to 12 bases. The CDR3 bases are TGCGCCAGCAGCCTCCGGGACACGGATCAGCCCCAGCATTCT. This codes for CASSLRDTDQPQHS.